This TCR beta chain was observed in a study of cytomegalovirus exposure and HLA in healthy donors. Study-wide context: Some 200 million T cells yielded about 120 million unique TCR beta sequences, as an earlier analysis found. Study-level results: Based on reports, TCR beta sequences accurately predicted HLA-A and HLA-B alleles for most subjects. TRBV6-2, TRBV6-3 and other indistinguishable V segments were excluded. Later on, analysis showed that most CMV-associated TCR beta chains appeared to be HLA-restricted.

The PCR contained 60 Vbeta and 13 Jbeta primers. TCRdb's table, derived via immunoSEQ multiplex PCR, lists solely in-frame clones and lacks some. In the table there are roughly 180,000 clones, about 79% of which are singletons. The CDR3 covers 16 residues. V lost 5 bases, J lost 1 base, and 3 bases stayed unmatched. The germline CDR1 and CDR2 sequences are SGHNT and YENEEA. In the case of this clone: What it recognizes is unknown.

Material: PBMCs. The receptor comes from a man aged 50-59 years in good health and CMV-seropositive. This chain joins TRBV11-3 and TRBJ2-3, with 13 bases fitting TRBD2. The CDR3 DNA reads as TGTGCCAGCAGCCCTGGGACTAGCGGGGGCACAGATACGCAGTATTTT. It yields the protein CASSPGTSGGTDTQYF. Full variable domain (outside the CDR3, taken from reference TRBV11-3 and TRBJ2-3): EAGVVQSPRYKIIEKKQPVAFWCNPISGHNTLYWYLQNLGQGPELLIRYENEEAVDDSQLPKDRFSAERLKGVDSTLKIQPAELGDSAVYLCASSPGTSGGTDTQYFGPGTRLTVL.